The 18 T cell receptor beta chains reported below all come from one sample, sequenced in a study of blood T cell repertoires in COVID-19. The data were produced by immunoSEQ multiplex PCR, yet TCRdb's version contains in-frame clones alone and is incomplete. The data contain 350,000 to 450,000 clones, about 87% of them seen just once; the ten biggest clones take up around 1.9%. The sequenced material came from PBMCs or T cells enriched from blood (not recorded which). These receptors all stem from a man in his forties in a cohort exposed to, infected with or recovered from COVID-19 (not recorded which).

The chain links TRBV7-2 to TRBJ2-3, with 8 bases that match TRBD2. The CDR3 spans 16 residues. CDR1 is SGHTA and CDR2 is FQGNSA in the germline V gene. V was clipped by 1 base and J by 5 bases; unmatched bases: 8. The DNA for the CDR3 is TGTGCCAGCAGCTTAGGGTTGTACGGGAGGGGAGATACGCAGTATTTT. Residues: CASSLGLYGRGDTQYF.

This chain links TRBV7-2 with TRBJ1-1; the D gene is possibly TRBD1 (5 bases). V gave up 5 bases and J gave up 7 bases, with 11 bases separating them. The CDR3 is 12 residues long. Germline loops: CDR1 SGHTA, CDR2 FQGNSA. CDR3 DNA sequence: TGTGCCAGCAGCCCAGGGTTCGGTGAAGCTTTCTTT. Amino acid sequence: CASSPGFGEAFF.

The rearrangement uses TRBV3-1 (or the pseudogene TRBV3-2) and TRBJ2-1; TRBD2 aligns across 8 bases. Germline CDR1 LGHDT, CDR2 YNNKEL (reference sequence). CDR3 length equals 14 residues. Losses at the gene ends were 1 base for V and 8 bases for J; bases not matched to a gene: 4. In DNA, the CDR3 is TGTGCCAGCAGCCAAGCGGGAGGGCCCGATGAGCAGTTCTTC. It is translated as CASSQAGGPDEQFF.

V is TRBV27 and J is TRBJ1-1; D not certain. The germline V gene encodes CDR1 MNHEY and CDR2 SMNVEV (reference sequence). The CDR3 spans 15 residues. The germline V and J ends were trimmed by 4 bases and 1 base, with 13 bases remaining between them. The CDR3 region is CASSWSPTGNTEAFF. CDR3 nucleotides: TGTGCCAGCAGTTGGTCCCCGACGGGGAACACTGAAGCTTTCTTT.

The V call is TRBV2, the J call TRBJ2-2; 12 bases align to TRBD2. The CDR3 has 14 amino acids. The junction had 6 bases not matched to a gene; V was cut back by 9 bases and J by 7 bases. Germline assignment: CDR1 SNHLY and CDR2 FYNNEI. CDR3 residues: CASRLAGEYGELFF. CDR3 sequence (DNA): TGTGCCAGTCGACTAGCGGGAGAGTACGGGGAGCTGTTTTTT. Based on the CDR3 plus reference TRBV2 and TRBJ2-2, the full variable domain is EPEVTQTPSHQVTQMGQEVILRCVPISNHLYFYWYRQILGQKVEFLVSFYNNEISEKSEIFDDQFSVERPDGSNFTLKIRSTKLEDSAMYFCASRLAGEYGELFFGEGSRLTVL.

This clone is a singleton in its sample. This chain uses TRBV10-1 with TRBJ1-1, with D perhaps matching TRBD1 (5 bases). Germline-derived CDR1 and CDR2 are WNHNN and SYGVQD (reference sequence). V was cut by 3 bases and J by 3 bases, with 17 bases left in between. The CDR3 extends over 16 amino acids. In nucleotides, the CDR3 is TGCGCCAGCAGTGAAAGGCAGGGTATCCGTCACACTGAAGCTTTCTTT. Its protein product is CASSERQGIRHTEAFF.

This rearrangement joins TRBV19 to TRBJ1-5; D not certain. This CDR3 region has 12 residues. With 5 bases removed from V and 3 bases from J, the gap between germline ends came to 5 bases. Germline lookup yields CDR1 LNHDA and CDR2 SQIVND (reference sequence). CDR3 residues: CASSRYNQPQHF. The CDR3 DNA reads as TGTGCCAGTAGTCGCTACAATCAGCCCCAGCATTTT.

The J gene is TRBJ2-3, the V gene TRBV10-3; 8 bases agree with TRBD1. The length of the CDR3 is 15 residues. V lost 5 bases and J lost 5; bases outside the gene matches: 9. Per germline, CDR1 ENHRY and CDR2 SYGVKD. CDR3 DNA: TGTGCCATCAGTTTAGGACAGGGTGATGAAGATACGCAGTATTTT. It translates to CAISLGQGDEDTQYF.

J is TRBJ2-4 and V is TRBV7-2; D not certain. CDR3 length equals 17 residues. V was pared by 4 bases and J by 9 bases, with 25 bases between. Germline-derived CDR1 and CDR2 are SGHTA and FQGNSA. The CDR3 sequence is CASSSVEKSISSAIQYF. The CDR3 DNA reads as TGTGCCAGCAGCTCCGTCGAAAAGAGTATTAGCTCGGCCATTCAGTACTTC.

This chain uses TRBV28 with TRBJ2-3; 10 bases are a match to TRBD2. The germline CDR1 and CDR2 sequences are MDHEN and SYDVKM. The ends lost 6 bases at V and 5 bases at J; junction bases unmatched: 8. This CDR3 contains 15 residues. The CDR3 loop is CASSLAGVGGDTQYF. The CDR3 nucleotides are TGTGCCAGCAGCCTAGCGGGAGTTGGGGGAGATACGCAGTATTTT.

The chain is built from TRBV7-3 and TRBJ2-1, with 13 bases that match TRBD2. Trimming cost V 4 bases and J 7 bases; bases outside gene matches: 4. This CDR3 is built from 15 residues. The germline V gene has CDR1 SGHTA and CDR2 FQGTGA. The CDR3 loop reads CASSYGLAGANEQFF. DNA for the CDR3: TGTGCCAGCAGCTACGGACTAGCGGGAGCAAATGAGCAGTTCTTC. The full variable domain, in which reference TRBV7-3 and TRBJ2-1 provide the parts outside the CDR3, is GAGVSQTPSNKVTEKGKYVELRCDPISGHTALYWYRQSLGQGPEFLIYFQGTGAADDSGLPNDRFFAVRPEGSVSTLKIQRTERGDSAVYLCASSYGLAGANEQFFGPGTRLTVL.

This clone was found once. The V and J genes are TRBV19 and TRBJ1-2, with D hard to call. The ends were cut back, 7 bases at V and 4 bases at J, with 10 bases in the middle. Germline CDR1 and CDR2: LNHDA and SQIVND (reference sequence). The CDR3 is 12 amino acids. CDR3 nucleotide sequence: TGTGCCAGTATGGGCCTACTCTATGGCTACACCTTC. This sequence encodes CASMGLLYGYTF.

The chain carries TRBV10-2 and TRBJ2-1; 9 bases match TRBD1. Per the germline V gene, CDR1 is WSHSY and CDR2 is SAAADI. The V segment lost 3 bases and the J segment 8 bases; nucleotides outside the gene matches: 8. The CDR3 totals 15 residues. CDR3 loop: CASSEADRGYHEQFF. CDR3 DNA: TGCGCCAGCAGTGAAGCCGACAGGGGGTACCATGAGCAGTTCTTC.

V gene TRBV9 combines with J gene TRBJ2-7, with 7 bases matching TRBD2. V lost 1 base, J lost 2 bases, and 6 bases stayed unmatched. The germline V gene encodes CDR1 SGDLS and CDR2 YYNGEE. The length of the CDR3 is 15 residues. The CDR3 region is CASSVSAGTPYEQYF. In DNA, the CDR3 is TGTGCCAGCAGCGTATCAGCGGGAACCCCCTACGAGCAGTACTTC.

Only a few counts were recorded for this clone. The rearrangement uses TRBV6-4 and TRBJ1-1; D remains unclear. This CDR3 region has 13 residues. The V end was cut by 3 bases, the J end by 1 base, with 6 bases between. Germline CDR1 MRHNA, CDR2 SNTAGT. In nucleotides, the CDR3 is TGTGCCAGCAGTGAGGGAGAGAACACTGAAGCTTTCTTT. Protein product: CASSEGENTEAFF.

The rearrangement links TRBV19 to TRBJ2-5, with D possibly matching TRBD1 (5 bases). Germline values: CDR1 LNHDA, CDR2 SQIVND (reference sequence). CDR3 size: 15 residues. Trimming removed 5 bases at V and 0 bases at J, with 13 bases between. The CDR3 region is CASSYVLGDQETQYF. CDR3 nucleotides: TGTGCCAGTAGTTACGTATTAGGGGACCAAGAGACCCAGTACTTC.

This clone was found once. The chain joins TRBV19 to TRBJ1-2; TRBD1 is a possible D gene (6 bases). V lost 5 bases and J 0 bases, leaving 13 bases between the germline ends. CDR3 length equals 15 residues. Germline-derived CDR1 and CDR2 are LNHDA and SQIVND (reference sequence). For the CDR3, the DNA is TGTGCCAGTAGTCCTCAGGGGTTGGCTAACTATGGCTACACCTTC. It yields the protein CASSPQGLANYGYTF.

V is TRBV10-3 and J is TRBJ2-7; TRBD1 matches at 9 bases. CDR1 and CDR2 from the germline V gene are ENHRY and SYGVKD. Trimming cost V 4 bases and J 5 bases; bases outside gene matches: 6. The CDR3 totals 14 residues. CDR3 sequence (DNA): TGTGCCATCAGTGTAGGGACAGGGATGAACGAGCAGTACTTC. This translates into CAISVGTGMNEQYF.